The rows below give T cell receptor beta chains drawn from one sample of a study of T cells after yellow fever vaccination. Each CDR3 protein gets one entry after TCRdb re-called the 5' RACE reads with MiXCR. Of some 300,000 distinct CDR3 sequences listed, 3% to 4.5% were seen once; the top ten hold around 24%. The sequenced sample was PBMCs, obtained on the day of the yellow fever booster vaccination. The receptor source for this set is a man aged 18-30 years who received the YFV17D yellow fever vaccine. CDR3s include the opening cysteine and the closing phenylalanine or tryptophan. Each record gives: V gene, clone size, J gene, D gene, CDR3 DNA, CDR3 protein. D genes are given only for firm matches. The listing skips clone size in some rows; elsewhere it reads once, few, many or a size class.

TRBV20-1	many	TRBJ2-5	TRBD1	TGCAGTGCTAGAGGCCGGACAGGATTAGAGACCCAGTACTTC	CSARGRTGLETQYF
TRBV6-6	-	TRBJ2-5	TRBD2	TGTGCCAGCAGTTACTCGCGGGGGAGTGAGGAGACCCAGTACTTC	CASSYSRGSEETQYF
TRBV4-1	many	TRBJ2-3	-	TGCGCCAGCAGCCAAGATGGACGACCGAGGAGCACAGATACGCAGTATTTT	CASSQDGRPRSTDTQYF
TRBV25-1	-	TRBJ1-6	TRBD1	TGTGCCAGCAGGGATCCGGGACAGGGGAATTCACCCCTCCACTTT	CASRDPGQGNSPLHF
TRBV12-3/TRBV12-4	few	TRBJ2-2	TRBD2	TGTGCCAGCAGCCCTTCTATACTAGCGGGGGGAAGGGAGCTGTTTTTT	CASSPSILAGGRELFF
TRBV29-1	few	TRBJ2-1	TRBD2	TGCAGCGTTGCCCCCAATCCAGCGGGGATGCAGTTCTTC	CSVAPNPAGMQFF
TRBV12-3/TRBV12-4	-	TRBJ2-2	-	TGTGCCAGCATGGGAACAAGCGTCGGGGAGCTGTTTTTT	CASMGTSVGELFF
TRBV4-3	many	TRBJ2-7	TRBD1	TGCGCCAGCAGCCAAGGCCTCTACAGGGGGCGCGAGCAGTACTTC	CASSQGLYRGREQYF
TRBV7-8	few	TRBJ2-3	-	TGTGCCAGCAGCCGTAGGACTATCAGCACAGATACGCAGTATTTT	CASSRRTISTDTQYF
TRBV7-2	-	TRBJ2-5	TRBD1	TGTGCCAGCAGCTTACCGGTTGGGACAGGGGTAGAGACCCAGTACTTC	CASSLPVGTGVETQYF
TRBV7-9	few	TRBJ1-1	-	TGTGCCAGCAGCTTAGGGGAGGAAGCTTTCTTT	CASSLGEEAFF
TRBV18	many	TRBJ1-5	-	TGTGCCAGCTCACCGCAGAGGGGCAATCAGCCCCAGCATTTT	CASSPQRGNQPQHF
TRBV12-3/TRBV12-4	few	TRBJ1-1	TRBD1	TGTGCCAGCAGACAAATACAGGGGTCTGAAGCTTTCTTT	CASRQIQGSEAFF
TRBV12-3/TRBV12-4	few	TRBJ2-1	TRBD2	TGTGCCAGCAGCCCTCGTCCGCGCGGGGGGGCTACATCCTACAATGAGCAGTTCTTC	CASSPRPRGGATSYNEQFF
TRBV20-1	-	TRBJ2-7	-	TGCAGTGCTAGCCCGGGCCACGAGCAGTACTTC	CSASPGHEQYF
TRBV12-3/TRBV12-4	-	TRBJ2-3	TRBD1	TGTGCCAGCAGACTCGACAGGGGCACAGATACGCAGTATTTT	CASRLDRGTDTQYF
TRBV27	few	TRBJ2-1	TRBD2	TGTGCCAGCAGTCCGGGACTAGTCTACAATGAGCAGTTCTTC	CASSPGLVYNEQFF
TRBV27	-	TRBJ2-1	TRBD2	TGTGCCAGCAGTTCGCTCCCTGGGCGGGGGGGTGTGAATGAGCAGTTCTTC	CASSSLPGRGGVNEQFF
TRBV7-9	-	TRBJ1-4	-	TGTGCCAGCAGCTCCTCCCTGGTTGCAACTAATGAAAAACTGTTTTTT	CASSSSLVATNEKLFF
TRBV3-1	few	TRBJ2-6	-	TGTGCCAGCAGCCAACTGGTAGGTCCGGGGACCTCTGGGGCCAACGTCCTGACTTTC	CASSQLVGPGTSGANVLTF
TRBV3-1	many	TRBJ2-1	-	TGTGCCAGCAGCCCGGATGGACATTACAATGAGCAGTTCTTC	CASSPDGHYNEQFF
TRBV28	-	TRBJ2-4	TRBD1	TGTGCCAGCAGTTTTGGGGACAGGGTTCACATTCAGTACTTC	CASSFGDRVHIQYF
TRBV29-1	many	TRBJ2-5	TRBD1	TGCAGCGTCTGGACAGGGGGCGGAGAGACCCAGTACTTC	CSVWTGGGETQYF
TRBV7-2	many	TRBJ2-3	-	TGTGCCAGCAGGATCCAGGCAGATACGCAGTATTTT	CASRIQADTQYF
TRBV20-1	-	TRBJ1-2	-	TGCAGTGCTCCGTCCCAGGGAAGGTATGGCTACACCTTC	CSAPSQGRYGYTF
TRBV18	many	TRBJ1-4	-	TGTGCCAGCTCGACAGCCGCGGAAAAACTGTTTTTT	CASSTAAEKLFF